Listed below are T cell receptor beta chains from one sample, sequenced in a study of blood T cell repertoires in COVID-19. Sequencing used immunoSEQ multiplex PCR; TCRdb keeps in-frame clones, though not all of them. The table includes about 170,000 clones, about nine tenths detected once. Sequencing was carried out using peripheral blood. Receptors originate from a woman aged 55-75 years with COVID-19, enrolled during active disease. Each CDR3 is given with its conserved first and last residue. Fields, in order: J gene, V gene, clone size, D gene, CDR3 length, CDR3 DNA, CDR3 protein. The D gene is left open where the match is weak. Expanded clones get a size class; other rows say once, few or many, or leave the size out.

>TRBJ1-6|TRBV30|NA|TRBD1|14
TGTGCCTGGAGGAGGGACAGTTATAATTCACCCCTCCACTTT
CAWRRDSYNSPLHF
>TRBJ2-5|TRBV30|NA|TRBD1|14
TGTGCCTGGACTTCAACAGGGGGCGGAGAGACCCAGTACTTC
CAWTSTGGGETQYF
>TRBJ1-5|TRBV10-3|NA|NA|12
TGTGCCATCAGTGATCGGGAACAGCCCCAGCATTTT
CAISDREQPQHF
>TRBJ1-1|TRBV19|NA|NA|13
TGTGCCAGTACTCCGAGGGGGACGGGCGGGGCTTTCTTT
CASTPRGTGGAFF
>TRBJ1-2|TRBV7-9|NA|TRBD1|16
TGTGCCAGCACCGAATCAGGGGGTATAACTAACTATGGCTACACCTTC
CASTESGGITNYGYTF
>TRBJ2-7|TRBV5-6|NA|TRBD2|16
TGTGCCAGCAGCTTGCGACTAGCGGGTATTTCCTACGAGCAGTACTTC
CASSLRLAGISYEQYF
>TRBJ1-1|TRBV10-3|NA|NA|14
TGTGCCTCATTGATGACAGAGATCTACACTGAAGCTTTCTTT
CASLMTEIYTEAFF
>TRBJ1-5|TRBV6-1|NA|NA|14
TGTGCCAGCAGTGAAGGGAGAAGCAATCAGCCCCAGCATTTT
CASSEGRSNQPQHF
>TRBJ2-4|TRBV7-9|NA|NA|14
TGTGCCAGCAGCTTACTTACGTGGGGGGACATTCAGTACTTC
CASSLLTWGDIQYF
>TRBJ1-2|TRBV5-6|NA|NA|16
TGTGCCAGCAGCTTGGAAGGGTGGGAGGGTGAGAATGGCTACACCTTC
CASSLEGWEGENGYTF
>TRBJ2-5|TRBV28|NA|NA|11
TGTGCCAGCAGACAACAAGAGACCCAGTACTTC
CASRQQETQYF
>TRBJ1-2|TRBV5-1|NA|TRBD1|15
TGCGCCAGCAGCTTGGCCGACAGGGGGATGATTGGGTACACCTTC
CASSLADRGMIGYTF
>TRBJ2-2|TRBV6-6|NA|TRBD1|13
TGTGCCAGCCGGCCAGGGGGACCCGGGGAGCTGTTTTTT
CASRPGGPGELFF
>TRBJ2-1|TRBV18|once|NA|13
TGTGCCAGCTCACCAACAGGACAAAATGAGCAGTTCTTC
CASSPTGQNEQFF
>TRBJ2-5|TRBV5-4|NA|TRBD2|16
TGTGCCAGCAGCGACCCTAGCGGGAGGTACCAAGAGACCCAGTACTTC
CASSDPSGRYQETQYF
>TRBJ1-1|TRBV29-1|few|TRBD1|14
TGCAGCGTTGAAGACGCGACAGGGCGGACTGAAGCTTTCTTT
CSVEDATGRTEAFF
>TRBJ1-1|TRBV9|few|TRBD1|15
TGTGCCAGCAGCGTTTGGGACAGGGGGAACACTGAAGCTTTCTTT
CASSVWDRGNTEAFF